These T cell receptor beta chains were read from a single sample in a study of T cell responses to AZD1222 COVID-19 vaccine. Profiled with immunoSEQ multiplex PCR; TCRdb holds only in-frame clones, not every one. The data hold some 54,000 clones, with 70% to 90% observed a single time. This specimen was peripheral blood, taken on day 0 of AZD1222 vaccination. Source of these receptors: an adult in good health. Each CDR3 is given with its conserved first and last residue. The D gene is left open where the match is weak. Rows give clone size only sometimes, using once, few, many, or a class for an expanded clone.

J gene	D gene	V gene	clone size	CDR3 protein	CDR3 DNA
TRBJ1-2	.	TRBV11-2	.	CASSLGDGGYGYTF	TGTGCCAGCAGCTTAGGGGATGGGGGCTATGGCTACACCTTC
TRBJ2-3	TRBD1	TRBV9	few	CASSPRTGGDTDTQYF	TGTGCCAGCAGCCCAAGGACAGGGGGCGACACAGATACGCAGTATTTT
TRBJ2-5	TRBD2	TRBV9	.	CASSVSGRQETQYF	TGTGCCAGCAGCGTTAGCGGGAGGCAAGAGACCCAGTACTTC
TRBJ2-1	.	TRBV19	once	CASSIFGKHDEQFF	TGTGCCAGTAGTATTTTCGGGAAACATGATGAGCAGTTCTTC
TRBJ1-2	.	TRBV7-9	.	CASSSERNYGYTF	TGTGCCAGCAGCTCCGAACGAAACTATGGCTACACCTTC
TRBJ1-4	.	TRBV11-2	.	CASSSSGGQGEKLFF	TGTGCCAGCAGCTCTAGCGGGGGGCAGGGGGAAAAACTGTTTTTT
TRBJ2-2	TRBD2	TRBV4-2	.	CASSQVQGGLAVSGELFF	TGTGCCAGCAGCCAAGTTCAGGGGGGACTAGCGGTCTCCGGGGAGCTGTTTTTT
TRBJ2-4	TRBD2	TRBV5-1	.	CASSPRGSGSENIQYF	TGCGCCAGCAGCCCCCGGGGTAGCGGGAGTGAAAACATTCAGTACTTC
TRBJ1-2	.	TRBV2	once	CASGVSYGYTF	TGTGCCAGCGGGGTCTCCTATGGCTACACCTTC
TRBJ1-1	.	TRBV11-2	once	CASSRVRQADPAFF	TGTGCCAGCAGCCGTGTAAGGCAGGCGGACCCAGCTTTCTTT
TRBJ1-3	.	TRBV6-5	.	CASSWGQPSGNTIYF	TGTGCCAGCAGTTGGGGACAACCCTCTGGAAACACCATATATTTT
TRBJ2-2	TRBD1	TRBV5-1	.	CASSLGDSVVTGELFF	TGCGCCAGCAGCTTGGGGGACAGCGTCGTGACCGGGGAGCTGTTTTTT
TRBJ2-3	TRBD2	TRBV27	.	CASSVLAGVTDTQYF	TGTGCCAGCAGTGTCCTAGCGGGAGTGACAGATACGCAGTATTTT
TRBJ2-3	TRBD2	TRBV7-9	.	CASSLGLAATDTQYF	TGTGCCAGCAGCTTGGGACTAGCGGCCACAGATACGCAGTATTTT
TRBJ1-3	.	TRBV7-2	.	CASSSGRAGNTIYF	TGTGCCAGCAGCTCAGGGAGGGCTGGAAACACCATATATTTT
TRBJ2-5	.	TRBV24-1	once	CATSESTVYQETQYF	TGTGCCACCAGTGAGTCGACAGTGTACCAAGAGACCCAGTACTTC